This TCR beta chain was captured in a study of cytomegalovirus exposure and HLA in healthy donors. Study overall: Researchers previously reported finding roughly 120 million unique TCR beta sequences from 150 million to 200 million T cells. Study findings and constraints: The authors later linked a missense DCLRE1C variant to TCR beta V- and J-gene trimming. Most of the CMV-associated TCR beta chains (in a later analysis) appeared to be HLA-restricted.

In the case of this clone: Its antigen is not known.

The germline V gene has CDR1 MRHNA and CDR2 SNTAGT. This CDR3 comprises 17 residues. PCR used 60 Vbeta primers and 13 Jbeta primers. Measured with immunoSEQ multiplex PCR; TCRdb has only the in-frame clones, and not every one. This sample yields about 160,000 clones, of which around 82% are seen a single time; around 0.98% belongs to the top ten. The rearrangement joins TRBV6-4 to TRBJ2-5; D ambiguous. The assigned J gene may be wrong: the sequence end matches TRBJ2-7 better. Material: PBMCs. The receptor comes from a man aged 25 to 40 in good health and CMV-seronegative. CDR3 nucleotides: TGTGCCAGCAGTGATGCCCCTCACAGAAACTTTGTCTACGAGCAGTACTTC. Its protein product is CASSDAPHRNFVYEQYF.